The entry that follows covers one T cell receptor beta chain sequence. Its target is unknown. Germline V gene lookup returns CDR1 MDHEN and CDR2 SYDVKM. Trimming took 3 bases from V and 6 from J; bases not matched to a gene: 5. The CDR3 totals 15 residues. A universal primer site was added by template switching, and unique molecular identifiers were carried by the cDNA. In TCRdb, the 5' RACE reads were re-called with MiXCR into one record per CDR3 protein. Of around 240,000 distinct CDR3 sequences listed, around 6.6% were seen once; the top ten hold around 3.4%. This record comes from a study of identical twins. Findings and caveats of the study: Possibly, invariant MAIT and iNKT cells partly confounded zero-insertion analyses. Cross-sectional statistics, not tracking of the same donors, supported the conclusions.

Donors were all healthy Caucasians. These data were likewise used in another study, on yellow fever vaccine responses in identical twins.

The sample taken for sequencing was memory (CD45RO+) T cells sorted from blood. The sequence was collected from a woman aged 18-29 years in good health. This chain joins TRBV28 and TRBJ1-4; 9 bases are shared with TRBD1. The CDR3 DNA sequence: TGTGCCAGCAGTTTCTCCGGGACAGGGCATGAAAAACTGTTTTTT. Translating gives CASSFSGTGHEKLFF.